Sequencing of this T cell receptor (beta chain) was carried out in a study of shared clonotypes between healthy human individuals. Profiling relied on immunoSEQ multiplex PCR, and the TCRdb table lists in-frame clones only, not all of them. The table lists roughly 520,000 clones, 90% to 97% of them singletons. CDR3 length: 15 amino acids. The germline V gene encodes CDR1 KGHSH and CDR2 LQKENI. The study separated CD4+ cells into CD45RA+ naive and CD45RA-negative memory subsets. Points on this clone: Its antigen is undetermined.

Findings and limits, study-wide: Represented diversity (both genetic and exposure-history) was limited by the small number of donors. Estimated richness was generally greater in naive than memory subsets.

V is TRBV18 and J is TRBJ2-5; the match to TRBD2 covers 7 bases. The end of the DNA fits TRBJ2-7 better, so the J call may be wrong. The sequencing sample was made of naive CD4+ T cells sorted from blood. Specified subset: CD45RA+ positively selected. This TCR came from a woman between 25 and 40 years old in good health. Here the CDR3 reads CASSPTAGALYEQYF. For the CDR3, the DNA is TGTGCCAGCTCACCAACCGCGGGAGCCCTCTACGAGCAGTACTTC.